Listed below are T cell receptor beta chains from one sample, sequenced in a study of blood T cell repertoires in COVID-19. Only in-frame clones appear in the TCRdb table, and some are missing; sequencing was by immunoSEQ multiplex PCR. The sample has roughly 200,000 clones, approximately 90% seen once; the top ten hold approximately 6.2%. The sequencing sample was made of peripheral blood. Receptor source: a man in his sixties who had recovered from COVID-19. Both conserved end residues are part of each CDR3. Fields, in order: V gene, J gene, clone size, D gene, CDR3 DNA, CDR3 protein. A D gene is named only where the DNA matches it firmly. Size values are once, few and many counts, or a class for expanded clones, and some rows have none.

v_call: TRBV7-9
j_call: TRBJ2-1
clone_size: -
d_call: TRBD2
cdr3_nt: TGTGCCAGCAGCTTAAGACTAGCGGGAAACAATGAGCAGTTCTTC
cdr3_aa: CASSLRLAGNNEQFF

v_call: TRBV18
j_call: TRBJ2-5
clone_size: -
d_call: TRBD1
cdr3_nt: TGTGCCAGCTCACCATCCTTCAGGGGGCAGGAGACCCAGTACTTC
cdr3_aa: CASSPSFRGQETQYF

v_call: TRBV28
j_call: TRBJ2-5
clone_size: once
d_call: -
cdr3_nt: TGTGCCAGCAGTTCCGACAACCAAGAGACCCAGTACTTC
cdr3_aa: CASSSDNQETQYF

v_call: TRBV15
j_call: TRBJ2-7
clone_size: -
d_call: TRBD2
cdr3_nt: TGTGCCACCAGCAGGTCCCCGGGACTAGCGGGGTACGAGCAGTACTTC
cdr3_aa: CATSRSPGLAGYEQYF

v_call: TRBV7-3
j_call: TRBJ2-1
clone_size: -
d_call: TRBD2
cdr3_nt: TGTGCCAGCAGCTTAACACCCGGGACTAGCCCACTCAATGAGCAGTTCTTC
cdr3_aa: CASSLTPGTSPLNEQFF

v_call: TRBV28
j_call: TRBJ2-1
clone_size: -
d_call: -
cdr3_nt: TGTGCCAGCAGTTTAACTACAAATGAGCAGTTCTTC
cdr3_aa: CASSLTTNEQFF

v_call: TRBV4-3
j_call: TRBJ2-7
clone_size: -
d_call: -
cdr3_nt: TGCGCCAGCAGCCAAGGAGCAGGGTTAGGATGGGAGCAGTACTTC
cdr3_aa: CASSQGAGLGWEQYF

v_call: TRBV11-2
j_call: TRBJ2-7
clone_size: -
d_call: TRBD2
cdr3_nt: TGTGCCAGCAGCTTAGAAAGAACTAGCGGGAGCTCCTACGAGCAGTACTTC
cdr3_aa: CASSLERTSGSSYEQYF

v_call: TRBV7-3
j_call: TRBJ2-1
clone_size: -
d_call: -
cdr3_nt: TGTGCCAGCAGCCCTTCGAGACTCGACAATGAGCAGTTCTTC
cdr3_aa: CASSPSRLDNEQFF

v_call: TRBV6-2/TRBV6-3
j_call: TRBJ1-5
clone_size: -
d_call: TRBD1
cdr3_nt: TGTGCCAGCAGCCGAGGGCTCGGACAGGGTAGTTATAGCAATCAGCCCCAGCATTTT
cdr3_aa: CASSRGLGQGSYSNQPQHF

v_call: TRBV27
j_call: TRBJ1-6
clone_size: -
d_call: -
cdr3_nt: TGTGCCAGCAGGATCCAACAGGGTTTCGGTTCACCCCTCCACTTT
cdr3_aa: CASRIQQGFGSPLHF

v_call: TRBV10-1
j_call: TRBJ1-1
clone_size: -
d_call: -
cdr3_nt: TGCGCCAGCAGTGAGTCGGGGCAAAGGACTGAAGCTTTCTTT
cdr3_aa: CASSESGQRTEAFF

v_call: TRBV18
j_call: TRBJ1-1
clone_size: -
d_call: -
cdr3_nt: TGTGCCAGCTCACCGAGCATACAGTACACTGAAGCTTTCTTT
cdr3_aa: CASSPSIQYTEAFF

v_call: TRBV15
j_call: TRBJ1-2
clone_size: -
d_call: TRBD1
cdr3_nt: TGTGCCACCAGCAGAGATAGGTGGCGGACAGGGGATGGCTACACCTTC
cdr3_aa: CATSRDRWRTGDGYTF

v_call: TRBV24-1
j_call: TRBJ1-1
clone_size: -
d_call: -
cdr3_nt: TGTGCCACCAGACCGGACAGACCCAACACTGAAGCTTTCTTT
cdr3_aa: CATRPDRPNTEAFF

v_call: TRBV28
j_call: TRBJ1-1
clone_size: many
d_call: -
cdr3_nt: TGTGCCAGCAGTCAGACAGTCAACACTGAAGCTTTCTTT
cdr3_aa: CASSQTVNTEAFF

v_call: TRBV6-5
j_call: TRBJ2-3
clone_size: -
d_call: TRBD2
cdr3_nt: TGTGCCAGCAGTTACTCGACTAGCGGGGGCACAGATACGCAGTATTTT
cdr3_aa: CASSYSTSGGTDTQYF

v_call: TRBV5-1
j_call: TRBJ2-1
clone_size: -
d_call: TRBD2
cdr3_nt: TGCGCCAGCGCACCGCAGGGACTAGCGGGGGGGTACAATGAGCAGTTCTTC
cdr3_aa: CASAPQGLAGGYNEQFF

v_call: TRBV19
j_call: TRBJ2-3
clone_size: -
d_call: -
cdr3_nt: TGTGCCAGTAGTGACTCACCAGATACGCAGTATTTT
cdr3_aa: CASSDSPDTQYF

v_call: TRBV15
j_call: TRBJ1-1
clone_size: -
d_call: TRBD1
cdr3_nt: TGTGCCACCAGCAGAGCCGGGACAGGGGTGGACACTGAAGCTTTCTTT
cdr3_aa: CATSRAGTGVDTEAFF

v_call: TRBV19
j_call: TRBJ1-2
clone_size: -
d_call: -
cdr3_nt: TGTGCCAGTAGTACCAGTATCCCGGACGGGACTAACTATGGCTACACCTTC
cdr3_aa: CASSTSIPDGTNYGYTF

v_call: TRBV20-1
j_call: TRBJ2-1
clone_size: -
d_call: TRBD2
cdr3_nt: TGCAGTGCTAGTAAAAGGTCGGCTAGCGGGAGCAATGAGCAGTTCTTC
cdr3_aa: CSASKRSASGSNEQFF

v_call: TRBV6-2/TRBV6-3
j_call: TRBJ1-5
clone_size: -
d_call: -
cdr3_nt: TGTGCCAGCAGTCAGACAGGATACAATCAGCCCCAGCATTTT
cdr3_aa: CASSQTGYNQPQHF

v_call: TRBV25-1
j_call: TRBJ1-2
clone_size: -
d_call: -
cdr3_nt: TGTGCCAGCAGTGAGTATGCAGGGGAAGGCTACACCTTC
cdr3_aa: CASSEYAGEGYTF

v_call: TRBV21-1
j_call: TRBJ2-1
clone_size: -
d_call: -
cdr3_nt: TGTGCCAGCAGCATCACTAGCGGGGGGAATTCCTACAATGAGCAGTTCTTC
cdr3_aa: CASSITSGGNSYNEQFF

v_call: TRBV28
j_call: TRBJ2-7
clone_size: -
d_call: TRBD2
cdr3_nt: TGTGCCAGCAGTTCCAAAACTAGCGGGAGCTCCTACGAGCAGTACTTC
cdr3_aa: CASSSKTSGSSYEQYF

v_call: TRBV6-1
j_call: TRBJ2-1
clone_size: -
d_call: TRBD1
cdr3_nt: TGTGCCAGCAGTGGATTCGGACAGGGTGGCTCCAATGAGCAGTTCTTC
cdr3_aa: CASSGFGQGGSNEQFF

v_call: TRBV27
j_call: TRBJ2-6
clone_size: -
d_call: -
cdr3_nt: TGTGCCAGCAGTTCGCAGGGGATCTCTGGGGCCAACGTCCTGACTTTC
cdr3_aa: CASSSQGISGANVLTF

v_call: TRBV18
j_call: TRBJ1-1
clone_size: -
d_call: -
cdr3_nt: TGTGCCAGCTCACCTACGACAGGGAACACTGAAGCTTTCTTT
cdr3_aa: CASSPTTGNTEAFF

v_call: TRBV11-1
j_call: TRBJ1-1
clone_size: -
d_call: -
cdr3_nt: TGTGCCAGCAGCTTGACAGTAATGAACACTGAAGCTTTCTTT
cdr3_aa: CASSLTVMNTEAFF

v_call: TRBV5-6
j_call: TRBJ1-6
clone_size: -
d_call: TRBD1
cdr3_nt: TGTGCCAGCAGCTTTACAGGGGGCTCCTATAATTCACCCCTCCACTTT
cdr3_aa: CASSFTGGSYNSPLHF

v_call: TRBV5-1
j_call: TRBJ2-7
clone_size: -
d_call: -
cdr3_nt: TGCGCCAGCAGCTTTAGGGGAGGCTACGAGCAGTACTTC
cdr3_aa: CASSFRGGYEQYF

v_call: TRBV19
j_call: TRBJ2-7
clone_size: few
d_call: TRBD2
cdr3_nt: TGTGCCAGTAGTATCCCTGAGGGCGGGAGGCACGAGCAGTACTTC
cdr3_aa: CASSIPEGGRHEQYF

v_call: TRBV6-1
j_call: TRBJ2-5
clone_size: -
d_call: -
cdr3_nt: TGTGCCAGCAGTGAACCTCCAGGGGTACGACAGACCCAGTACTTC
cdr3_aa: CASSEPPGVRQTQYF

v_call: TRBV28
j_call: TRBJ2-5
clone_size: -
d_call: -
cdr3_nt: TGTGCCAGCAGTTTAGCCCGGGAGACCCAGTACTTC
cdr3_aa: CASSLARETQYF

v_call: TRBV19
j_call: TRBJ1-1
clone_size: once
d_call: -
cdr3_nt: TGTGCCAGTAGTACACCACCGCTTCATAGCGGCACTGAAGCTTTCTTT
cdr3_aa: CASSTPPLHSGTEAFF

v_call: TRBV6-6
j_call: TRBJ1-5
clone_size: -
d_call: -
cdr3_nt: TGTGCCAGCAGAGGGGATAGCAATCAGCCCCAGCATTTT
cdr3_aa: CASRGDSNQPQHF

v_call: TRBV12-3/TRBV12-4
j_call: TRBJ1-2
clone_size: -
d_call: TRBD1
cdr3_nt: TGTGCCAGCAGTTCGGGACAGGGGTTTGGCTACACCTTC
cdr3_aa: CASSSGQGFGYTF

v_call: TRBV27
j_call: TRBJ1-6
clone_size: -
d_call: -
cdr3_nt: TGTGCCAGCAGTTCCCCGAGGCTGCGGAATTCACCCCTCCACTTT
cdr3_aa: CASSSPRLRNSPLHF

v_call: TRBV9
j_call: TRBJ2-3
clone_size: -
d_call: -
cdr3_nt: TGTGCCAGCAGCGAGAAACAGGGACCCCCCACAGATACGCAGTATTTT
cdr3_aa: CASSEKQGPPTDTQYF

v_call: TRBV10-3
j_call: TRBJ2-3
clone_size: -
d_call: -
cdr3_nt: TGTGCCATCGGCGAGACTACCGGGACAGATACGCAGTATTTT
cdr3_aa: CAIGETTGTDTQYF

v_call: TRBV10-3
j_call: TRBJ1-4
clone_size: -
d_call: TRBD1
cdr3_nt: TGTGCCATCAGTGAGTCGCAAACAGGGGTAAATGAAAAACTGTTTTTT
cdr3_aa: CAISESQTGVNEKLFF

v_call: TRBV5-1
j_call: TRBJ1-2
clone_size: -
d_call: -
cdr3_nt: TGCGCCAGCAGCTTGGCCGAGGGGGTTAGCTATGGCTACACCTTC
cdr3_aa: CASSLAEGVSYGYTF

v_call: TRBV5-1
j_call: TRBJ1-4
clone_size: -
d_call: TRBD1
cdr3_nt: TGCGCCAGCAGCTTACCTTTATCCGGGACAGGGACTGAAAAACTGTTTTTT
cdr3_aa: CASSLPLSGTGTEKLFF

v_call: TRBV7-3
j_call: TRBJ2-2
clone_size: -
d_call: -
cdr3_nt: TGTGCCAGCAGCTTAAATACAGGGATCACCGGGGAGCTGTTTTTT
cdr3_aa: CASSLNTGITGELFF

v_call: TRBV2
j_call: TRBJ1-4
clone_size: -
d_call: -
cdr3_nt: TGTGCCAGCAGTGAGGTTAGGGGGATGAGCGAAAAACTGTTTTTT
cdr3_aa: CASSEVRGMSEKLFF

v_call: TRBV29-1
j_call: TRBJ2-1
clone_size: -
d_call: -
cdr3_nt: TGCAGCGTTAAGGGGGGGGGCGGTGAGCAGTTCTTC
cdr3_aa: CSVKGGGGEQFF

v_call: TRBV30
j_call: TRBJ1-6
clone_size: -
d_call: -
cdr3_nt: TGTGCCTGGGACCTCGGCGGCCGCCACTCACCCCTCCACTTT
cdr3_aa: CAWDLGGRHSPLHF

v_call: TRBV7-3
j_call: TRBJ1-2
clone_size: -
d_call: TRBD1
cdr3_nt: TGTGCCAGCAGCCCCGGCGGGGCAGGGGGGCATGGCTACACCTTC
cdr3_aa: CASSPGGAGGHGYTF

v_call: TRBV6-1
j_call: TRBJ2-7
clone_size: -
d_call: TRBD2
cdr3_nt: TGTGCCAGCAGTGCGACACTAGCGGGCGTGCATTCCTACGAGCAGTACTTC
cdr3_aa: CASSATLAGVHSYEQYF

v_call: TRBV5-1
j_call: TRBJ2-3
clone_size: -
d_call: TRBD2
cdr3_nt: TGCGCCAGCAGCGGGGGGACTAGCGGGAGTTCCCCAGATACGCAGTATTTT
cdr3_aa: CASSGGTSGSSPDTQYF

v_call: TRBV7-9
j_call: TRBJ1-2
clone_size: -
d_call: -
cdr3_nt: TGTGCCAGCAGCCTGACAGCTATCCTTGAGTATGGCTACACCTTC
cdr3_aa: CASSLTAILEYGYTF

v_call: TRBV6-1
j_call: TRBJ1-5
clone_size: -
d_call: TRBD1
cdr3_nt: TGTGCCAGCAGTGACGAGGGGGCTCGGCAGCCCCAGCATTTT
cdr3_aa: CASSDEGARQPQHF